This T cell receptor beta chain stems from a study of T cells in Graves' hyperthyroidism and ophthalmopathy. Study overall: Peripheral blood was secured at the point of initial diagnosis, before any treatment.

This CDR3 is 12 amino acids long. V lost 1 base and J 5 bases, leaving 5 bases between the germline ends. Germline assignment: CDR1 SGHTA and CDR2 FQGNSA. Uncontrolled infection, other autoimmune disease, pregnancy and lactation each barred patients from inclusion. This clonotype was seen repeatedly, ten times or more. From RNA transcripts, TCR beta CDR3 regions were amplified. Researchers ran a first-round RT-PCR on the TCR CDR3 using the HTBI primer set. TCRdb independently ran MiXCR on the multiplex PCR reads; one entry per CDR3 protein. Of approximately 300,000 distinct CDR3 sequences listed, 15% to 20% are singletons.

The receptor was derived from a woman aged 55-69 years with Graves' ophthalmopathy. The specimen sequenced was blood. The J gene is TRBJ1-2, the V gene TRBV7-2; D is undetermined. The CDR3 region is CASSLVGYGYTF. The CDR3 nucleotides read TGTGCCAGCAGCTTAGTGGGGTATGGCTACACCTTC.